The 24 T cell receptor beta chains in this list originate from one sample, sequenced in a study of cytomegalovirus exposure and HLA in healthy donors. The repertoire was sequenced with immunoSEQ multiplex PCR; TCRdb's copy has only in-frame clones and lacks some. The profile covers about 140,000 clones, with 88% appearing a single time and about 7.9% taken by the ten largest. The source material was PBMCs. These receptors came from a woman under 30 in good health and CMV-seropositive.

This clone has a handful of counts. V usage is TRBV7-8 and J usage is TRBJ1-5; D call uncertain. There are 15 residues in the CDR3. Between the trimmed V and J ends, which lost 1 base and 3 bases, there was a span of 10 bases. The germline CDR1 and CDR2 sequences are SGHVS and FQNEAQ. This CDR3 reads CASSLVNGFNQPQHF. The CDR3 region has the DNA TGTGCCAGCAGCTTAGTTAACGGTTTCAATCAGCCCCAGCATTTT.

J is TRBJ1-5 and V is TRBV6-5; D gene uncertain. The ends were cut back, 0 bases at V and 6 bases at J, with 6 bases in the middle. The CDR3 is made up of 13 amino acids. Germline lookup yields CDR1 MNHEY and CDR2 SVGAGI. The CDR3 loop is CASSYSSRQPQHF. The CDR3 region has the DNA TGTGCCAGCAGTTACTCGAGTCGTCAGCCCCAGCATTTT.

V and J are TRBV7-8 and TRBJ1-1; 7 nucleotides agree with TRBD1. J lost 3 bases, V lost 5 bases, and 9 bases had no gene match. The CDR3 spans 15 residues. Germline V gene data show CDR1 as SGHVS and CDR2 as FQNEAQ. The CDR3 sequence is CASSRRDRDHTEAFF. CDR3 coding DNA: TGTGCCAGCAGCCGCCGGGACAGAGACCACACTGAAGCTTTCTTT.

CDR3 protein: CASSPTLGEVGYTF. The CDR3 DNA is TGTGCCAGCTCCCCCACTCTCGGGGAGGTCGGCTACACCTTC. The chain couples TRBV2 to TRBJ1-2; D remains ambiguous. This CDR3 contains 14 residues. Per the germline V gene, CDR1 is SNHLY and CDR2 is FYNNEI. Deletions cut 8 bases from V and 8 bases from J, with 21 bases between. Supplemented by reference TRBV2 and TRBJ1-2, the full variable domain reads EPEVTQTPSHQVTQMGQEVILRCVPISNHLYFYWYRQILGQKVEFLVSFYNNEISEKSEIFDDQFSVERPDGSNFTLKIRSTKLEDSAMYFCASSPTLGEVGYTFGSGTRLTVV.

The chain recombines TRBV27 with TRBJ1-2; unclear D gene. V shed 2 bases and J shed 8 bases, with 12 bases lying between them. The CDR3 contains 13 residues. CDR1 MNHEY and CDR2 SMNVEV come from the germline V gene (reference sequence). The CDR3 DNA reads TGTGCCAGCAGTTTAGACGGGGTGTCAGGCTACACCTTC. Protein: CASSLDGVSGYTF.

This rearrangement joins TRBV28 to TRBJ2-7; 7 bases match TRBD1. Germline CDR1 and CDR2: MDHEN and SYDVKM. This CDR3 is built from 12 residues. Trimming cost V 6 bases and J 4 bases; bases outside gene matches: 3. The CDR3 DNA reads TGTGCCAGCAGGGGCAGGGGGTACGAGCAGTACTTC. Protein: CASRGRGYEQYF.

This sequence joins TRBV14 and TRBJ2-1, with a possible D match to TRBD2 (5 bases). The CDR3 spans 11 residues. Trimming left V 6 bases short and J 7 bases short, with 7 bases between. Germline V lookup: CDR1 SGHDN, CDR2 FVKESK. CDR3: CASRGGNEQFF. The CDR3 nucleotides are TGTGCCAGCAGGGGCGGGAATGAGCAGTTCTTC.

This chain uses TRBV5-1 with TRBJ1-6, with 7 bases fitting TRBD1. The length of the CDR3 is 14 residues. The trim removed 5 bases at V and 7 bases at J, leaving 6 bases unmatched. Germline values: CDR1 SGHRS, CDR2 YFSETQ. This CDR3 reads CASREPGQNSPLHF. For the CDR3, the DNA is TGCGCCAGCAGGGAACCGGGACAGAATTCACCCCTCCACTTT.

The chain uses TRBV6-6 and TRBJ2-2, with D possibly being TRBD1 (6 bases). V lost 8 bases to trimming and J lost 6 bases, with 19 bases between them. The CDR3 contains 15 residues. Per germline, CDR1 MNHNY and CDR2 SVGAGI (reference sequence). The CDR3 bases are TGTGCCAGCGGATTCAGCCAGGGGCGAGCCGGGGAGCTGTTTTTT. Amino acids: CASGFSQGRAGELFF.

This rearrangement joins TRBV7-9 to TRBJ1-2, with D possibly TRBD1 on 6 matching bases. CDR1 and CDR2 (germline): SEHNR, FQNEAQ (reference sequence). The CDR3 length is 12 residues. The V end lost 4 bases, the J end lost 7 bases, and 10 bases lay between the germline ends. Here the CDR3 DNA reads TGTGCCAGCAGCTCAGGGACATTTGGCTACACCTTC. Residues: CASSSGTFGYTF.

CDR3 region: CASRQDRVNNSPLHF. The CDR3 DNA sequence: TGTGCCAGTAGGCAGGACAGGGTAAATAATTCACCCCTCCACTTT. This chain links TRBV19 with TRBJ1-6, with 8 nucleotides matching TRBD1. This CDR3 is built from 15 residues. After removal of 6 bases from V and 5 bases from J, the junction contained 6 bases not matched to a gene. Per germline, CDR1 LNHDA and CDR2 SQIVND (reference sequence). Full variable domain (rest looked up from reference TRBV19 and TRBJ1-6): DGGITQSPKYLFRKEGQNVTLSCEQNLNHDAMYWYRQDPGQGLRLIYYSQIVNDFQKGDIAEGYSVSREKKESFPLTVTSAQKNPTAFYLCASRQDRVNNSPLHFGNGTRLTVT.

This clone was seen a handful of times. J is TRBJ1-6 and V is TRBV18; D gene uncertain. Germline CDR1 reads KGHSH; CDR2 reads LQKENI. V lost 3 bases and J 0 bases, leaving 12 bases between the germline ends. This CDR3 comprises 17 residues. CDR3 in DNA: TGTGCCAGCTCACCCGACATGCCGAGCTCCTATAATTCACCCCTCCACTTT. Its protein product is CASSPDMPSSYNSPLHF.

The rearrangement links TRBV6-5 to TRBJ2-7; 7 nucleotides match TRBD1. The CDR3 has 14 residues. Germline CDR1 and CDR2: MNHEY and SVGAGI. V shed 6 bases and J 9 bases; nucleotides not matched to a gene: 14. In DNA, the CDR3 is TGTGCCAGCAGGGACGGGACAGCCCAAGTAGCGCAGTACTTC. This codes for CASRDGTAQVAQYF.

The CDR3 loop is CAISGPGQGAIGYTF. In DNA, the CDR3 is TGTGCCATCAGTGGCCCGGGACAGGGGGCAATTGGCTACACCTTC. The V gene is TRBV10-3, the J gene TRBJ1-2, with 12 bases lining up with TRBD1. CDR1 and CDR2 (germline): ENHRY, SYGVKD. CDR3 length equals 15 residues. With V trimmed by 4 bases and J by 7 bases, 7 bases remained unmatched.

In its sample, this clone was seen once. V usage is TRBV6-1 and J usage is TRBJ1-5; TRBD1 is a possible D gene (6 bases). Germline V gene sequence: CDR1 MNHNS, CDR2 SASEGT. Deletions cut 8 bases from V and 5 bases from J, with 16 bases between. The CDR3 has 14 residues. CDR3 sequence reads: CASREGGIYQPQHF. The CDR3, as DNA: TGTGCCAGCCGGGAGGGGGGGATCTATCAGCCCCAGCATTTT.

The J gene is TRBJ1-2, the V gene TRBV6-6; 9 bases are shared with TRBD1. Per the germline V gene, CDR1 is MNHNY and CDR2 is SVGAGI (reference sequence). The V and J ends lost 8 bases and 5 bases, in that order; junction bases with no gene match: 3. The CDR3 contains 12 residues. This chain's CDR3 is CASGDRAYGYTF. For the CDR3, the DNA is TGTGCCAGCGGGGACAGGGCATATGGCTACACCTTC.

The V call is TRBV28, the J call TRBJ1-5; TRBD1 matches 9 bases. The germline gives CDR1 MDHEN, CDR2 SYDVKM. CDR3 size: 14 residues. Trimming at V came to 7 bases and at J to 6 bases, leaving 7 bases not matched to a gene. CDR3 DNA: TGTGCCAGCAACACAGGGGGCTCGGTTCAGCCCCAGCATTTT. Translating it yields CASNTGGSVQPQHF.

This clone was seen just once. The chain combines TRBV2 with TRBJ1-4, with D perhaps TRBD1 (6 bases). Germline loops: CDR1 SNHLY, CDR2 FYNNEI. The CDR3 sequence is 15 residues long. Trimming shortened V by 5 bases and J by 3 bases, and 13 bases separated the two germline ends. Here the CDR3 DNA reads TGTGCCAGCAGTATAAACAGGGCCGCTAATGAAAAACTGTTTTTT. Amino acid sequence: CASSINRAANEKLFF.

As DNA, the CDR3 is TGCAGCGTTGAGGGTGCGGGCTACGAGCAGTACTTC. Residues: CSVEGAGYEQYF. The chain recombines TRBV29-1 with TRBJ2-7; the D gene is possibly TRBD2 (5 bases). V was pared by 3 bases and J by 3 bases, with 9 bases between. The CDR3 is 12 amino acids. Germline assignment: CDR1 SQVTM and CDR2 ANQGSEA.

The CDR3 spells CASSLDFSTNEKLFF. The CDR3 DNA follows: TGCGCCAGCAGCTTGGACTTTTCAACTAATGAAAAACTGTTTTTT. V gene TRBV5-1 combines with J gene TRBJ1-4; D ambiguous. Germline loops: CDR1 SGHRS, CDR2 YFSETQ. Trimming removed 0 bases from V and 0 bases from J, with 6 bases in between. The CDR3 covers 15 residues. The full variable domain, completed using reference TRBV5-1 and TRBJ1-4, is KAGVTQTPRYLIKTRGQQVTLSCSPISGHRSVSWYQQTPGQGLQFLFEYFSETQRNKGNFPGRFSGRQFSNSRSEMNVSTLELGDSALYLCASSLDFSTNEKLFFGSGTQLSVL.

This chain links TRBV19 with TRBJ1-5; TRBD1 matches at 7 bases. The CDR3 is 14 residues long. Germline CDR1 is LNHDA and CDR2 is SQIVND (reference sequence). The V gene end was trimmed by 6 bases and the J gene end by 4 bases; junction bases not matched to a gene: 6. CDR3 amino acids: CASRKGQINQPQHF. CDR3 bases: TGTGCCAGTAGGAAGGGACAGATTAATCAGCCCCAGCATTTT.

This clone has a single count. The chain has TRBV28 and TRBJ2-7; 7 nucleotides line up with TRBD2. The germline V gene has CDR1 MDHEN and CDR2 SYDVKM. The CDR3 length is 13 residues. J lost 7 bases, V lost 6 bases, and 9 bases had no gene match. DNA of the CDR3: TGTGCCAGCAGCCGGACCCGGGAGGCAGAGCAGTACTTC. The encoded protein is CASSRTREAEQYF. The complete variable domain, with remaining parts taken from reference TRBV28 and TRBJ2-7, reads DVKVTQSSRYLVKRTGEKVFLECVQDMDHENMFWYRQDPGLGLRLIYFSYDVKMKEKGDIPEGYSVSREKKERFSLILESASTNQTSMYLCASSRTREAEQYFGPGTRLTVT.

V usage is TRBV4-1 and J usage is TRBJ2-1, with 10 bases that match TRBD2. The CDR3 is 15 amino acids. Trimming cost V 4 bases and J 9 bases; bases outside gene matches: 9. The germline V gene encodes CDR1 MGHRA and CDR2 YSYEKL. In DNA form, the CDR3 reads TGCGCCAGCAGCCCCTTAGCGGGAGGTGCCATTGAGCAGTTCTTC. This codes for CASSPLAGGAIEQFF.

The chain links TRBV7-9 to TRBJ2-7; D is undetermined. The CDR3 covers 15 residues. The germline V and J ends were trimmed by 7 bases and 1 base, with 17 bases remaining between them. Germline values: CDR1 SEHNR, CDR2 FQNEAQ (reference sequence). CDR3 DNA sequence: TGTGCCAGCACCAGAGGCCCCCGGCCTTCCTACGAGCAGTACTTC. The encoded protein is CASTRGPRPSYEQYF.